This T cell receptor beta chain was captured by sequencing in a study of T-cell memory formation after mild COVID-19. TCRdb re-analysed the 5' RACE reads in MiXCR, keeping a single row per CDR3 protein. The table includes over 55,000 distinct CDR3 sequences, 12% detected once. Regarding this clonotype: Its antigen is undetermined.

The study's findings and limits: Still unconfirmed is whether the second-wave clones peaking on day 37 recognized SARS-CoV-2. From day 15 to 85, contracting clones were balanced between CD4 and CD8, whereas later expanders leaned toward CD4+.

The receptor comes from a man between 18 and 35 years old who had mild COVID-19 (a few samples of this study predate the infection). Cell type and time point are not known. Sequenced: PBMCs or a T cell subset sorted from them (not recorded which).

CDR3 sequence: CASSQREQPQHF. DNA of the CDR3: TGTGCCAGCAGTCAAAGGGAACAGCCCCAGCATTTT. This chain uses TRBV7-8 with TRBJ1-5; D uncertain. Germline V CDR1 and CDR2: SGHVS, FQNEAQ. This CDR3 has 12 amino acids. Trimming cost V 6 bases and J 7 bases, with 10 bases left between them.